These 11 T cell receptor beta chains were sequenced from one sample in a study of T-cell reconstitution after alpha-beta-depleted transplantation in children. TCRbeta library construction was performed incorporating unique molecular identifiers. TCRdb independently ran MiXCR on the PCR reads; one entry per CDR3 protein. The sample carries around 29,000 distinct CDR3 sequences, 6.3% recorded once. The sample in question was PBMCs, mostly from graft donor cells, obtained 180 days after TCRalphabeta/CD19-depleted stem cell transplant. The receptors originated from a male patient younger than 18 who had a stem cell transplant for acute myeloid leukemia, so the T cells may come from the graft donor.

This clonotype was observed many times. The rearrangement links TRBV27 to TRBJ2-3, with 9 bases matching TRBD2. The V gene end was trimmed by 6 bases and the J gene end by 2 bases; junction bases not matched to a gene: 15. The germline gives CDR1 MNHEY, CDR2 SMNVEV (reference sequence). The CDR3 is 18 amino acids. The CDR3 here is CASSPTTSGLRNTDTQYF. DNA for the CDR3: TGTGCCAGCAGCCCAACGACTAGCGGCCTTCGAAACACAGATACGCAGTATTTT.

This clonotype has a count of ten or more. This chain joins TRBV6-5 and TRBJ2-6, with D possibly called TRBD1 or TRBD2 (5 bases each). CDR1 and CDR2 (germline): MNHEY, SVGAGI. The CDR3 sequence is 15 residues long. V gave up 2 bases and J gave up 2 bases, with 7 bases separating them. The CDR3 loop reads CASSYRGAGANVLTF. The CDR3, as DNA: TGTGCCAGCAGTTACAGGGGAGCTGGGGCCAACGTCCTGACTTTC.

The sample holds many counts of this clonotype. The chain couples TRBV29-1 to TRBJ1-1; no reliable D call. The CDR3 has 14 amino acids. Germline CDR1 and CDR2: SQVTM and ANQGSEA. V shed 2 bases and J shed 10 bases, with 20 bases lying between them. The DNA for the CDR3 is TGCAGCGTTGAATTAACGGGCCTCATATTGGGAGCTTTCTTT. This sequence encodes CSVELTGLILGAFF.

This clonotype was observed many times. This sequence joins TRBV2 and TRBJ1-1; TRBD1 matches at 8 bases. This CDR3 comprises 13 residues. The germline CDR1 and CDR2 sequences are SNHLY and FYNNEI. V gave up 6 bases and J gave up 4 bases; unmatched junction bases: 4. CDR3 amino acids: CASSGDRTTEAFF. The CDR3 nucleotides are TGTGCCAGCAGCGGGGACAGGACCACTGAAGCTTTCTTT. The full variable domain, in which reference TRBV2 and TRBJ1-1 provide the parts outside the CDR3, is EPEVTQTPSHQVTQMGQEVILRCVPISNHLYFYWYRQILGQKVEFLVSFYNNEISEKSEIFDDQFSVERPDGSNFTLKIRSTKLEDSAMYFCASSGDRTTEAFFGQGTRLTVV.

This clonotype was observed at least ten times. The chain recombines TRBV5-1 with TRBJ1-2; no reliable D call. The CDR3 covers 14 residues. Trimming took 4 bases from V and 7 from J, leaving 17 bases between them. Germline V gives CDR1 SGHRS, CDR2 YFSETQ. CDR3 coding DNA: TGCGCCAGCAGCATCCCCGAGGGTCTAGGTGGCTACACCTTC. Protein: CASSIPEGLGGYTF.

This clonotype was seen repeatedly, ten times or more. V is TRBV4-1 and J is TRBJ2-5, with 8 bases fitting TRBD2. Trimming at V came to 0 bases and at J to 5 bases, leaving 5 bases not matched to a gene. From germline, CDR1 is MGHRA and CDR2 YSYEKL. This CDR3 spans 15 amino acids. DNA for the CDR3: TGCGCCAGCAGCCAAGACCCGGGGGGGATGGAGACCCAGTACTTC. It yields the protein CASSQDPGGMETQYF.

This clonotype was picked up a small number of times. The chain has TRBV6-5 and TRBJ2-7; 10 bases map to TRBD2. J was trimmed by 2 bases and V by 5 bases; bases with no gene match: 6. The CDR3 totals 15 residues. The germline V gene encodes CDR1 MNHEY and CDR2 SVGAGI. DNA for the CDR3: TGTGCCAGCAGTCCGCGGAGCGGGGGGGCCTACGAGCAGTACGTC. Its translation: CASSPRSGGAYEQYV.

This clonotype was counted at least ten times. The rearrangement uses TRBV29-1 and TRBJ2-7, with 9 nucleotides matching TRBD1. The V segment lost 7 bases and the J segment 4 bases; nucleotides outside the gene matches: 14. This CDR3 contains 15 residues. Germline CDR1 SQVTM, CDR2 ANQGSEA. Here the CDR3 reads CSGVETGTGKYEQYF. The CDR3 bases are TGCAGCGGGGTAGAGACCGGGACAGGGAAATACGAGCAGTACTTC.

This clonotype was detected ten times or more. J is TRBJ1-2 and V is TRBV5-1, with 10 bases that match TRBD1. V lost 5 bases and J lost 8; bases outside the gene matches: 6. The CDR3 is made up of 13 amino acids. The germline gives CDR1 SGHRS, CDR2 YFSETQ. The CDR3 region is CASRGQGFGGYTF. The DNA for the CDR3 is TGCGCCAGCAGGGGACAGGGGTTCGGAGGCTACACCTTC.

This clonotype was seen repeatedly, ten times or more. V and J are TRBV29-1 and TRBJ2-5; D perhaps matches TRBD2 (5 bases). Germline CDR1 SQVTM, CDR2 ANQGSEA. This CDR3 is built from 16 residues. With 4 bases removed from V and 3 bases from J, the gap between germline ends came to 21 bases. The CDR3 sequence: CSVALDFFRRKETQYF. The CDR3 bases are TGCAGCGTTGCCCTGGACTTCTTTCGCCGCAAAGAGACCCAGTACTTC.

This clonotype was detected many times. The chain joins TRBV19 to TRBJ2-1; 8 nucleotides align to TRBD2. CDR3 length: 15 residues. CDR1 LNHDA and CDR2 SQIVND come from the germline V gene (reference sequence). J gave up 12 bases and V 1 base, and 11 bases lay outside the gene matches. The CDR3, as DNA: TGTGCCAGTAGTATAGGGGCTAGCGGGTTAGATGGGCAGTTCTTC. Translation gives CASSIGASGLDGQFF.